The 19 T cell receptor beta chains below all came from one sample that was sequenced in a study of molecular identifiers for immune sequencing clone quantification. One entry per CDR3 protein results from TCRdb running MiXCR on the PCR reads. Here the sample spans around 470,000 distinct CDR3 sequences, roughly 25% being singletons. The sequencing input was naive CD8+ T cells from blood, with Jurkat cell RNA spiked in. Regarding subset: FACS-sorted CD8+CD4-CCR7+CD45RA+ naive T cells. These receptors all come from a human donor in good health. Some libraries in this study had Jurkat cell RNA spiked in.

Concerning this clonotype: This may be a read error, as it is one base from a much larger clone. This chain uses TRBV4-2 with TRBJ1-1, with no clear D. The CDR3 contains 13 residues. The germline CDR1 and CDR2 sequences are LGHNA and YNFKEQ. The V and J ends lost 4 bases and 4 bases respectively, with 10 bases between them. The chain's CDR3 is CASSPDDGTEAFF. The CDR3 bases are TGTGCCAGCAGCCCCGATGACGGCACTGAAGCTTTCTTT.

Details on this clonotype: With a much larger clone just one base away, this may be a read error. The chain uses TRBV29-1 and TRBJ1-1; D remains unclear. V dropped 3 bases and J dropped 3 bases, with 8 bases sitting between them. This CDR3 contains 12 residues. CDR1 and CDR2 from the germline V gene are SQVTM and ANQGSEA. CDR3 in amino acids: CSVEYWDTEAFF. The CDR3 DNA reads TGCAGCGTTGAGTACTGGGACACTGAAGCTTTCTTT.

This clonotype has more than one count but fewer than ten. The V gene is TRBV7-9, the J gene TRBJ2-7, with D unclear. The ends were cut back, 5 bases at V and 2 bases at J, with 13 bases in the middle. Germline CDR1 reads SEHNR; CDR2 reads FQNEAQ (reference sequence). This CDR3 contains 14 residues. The CDR3 bases are TGTGCCAGCAGCCCGGTTGGGAAAACCTACGAGCAGTACTTC. Its protein is CASSPVGKTYEQYF.

On this clonotype itself: This may arise from a read error, as a much more abundant clone is one base away. The chain has TRBV28 and TRBJ2-4; no reliable D call. Germline V gives CDR1 MDHEN, CDR2 SYDVKM. Trimming cost V 7 bases and J 7 bases, with 14 bases left between them. The CDR3 runs to 13 residues. DNA of the CDR3: TGTGCCAGCACGAGCCAGAATAATAACATTCAGTACTTC. Its protein is CASTSQNNNIQYF.

This clonotype came up many times. J is TRBJ2-3 and V is TRBV3-1, with D perhaps TRBD1 (5 bases). V lost 3 bases and J lost 7, with 14 bases in between. Germline CDR1 is LGHDT and CDR2 is YNNKEL (reference sequence). This CDR3 contains 14 residues. The CDR3 DNA follows: TGTGCCAGCAGCCAGCCTTTACAGGATCATACGCAGTATTTT. Protein: CASSQPLQDHTQYF.

The chain links TRBV6-2 or TRBV6-3 to TRBJ2-7; no reliable D call. The CDR3 has 13 amino acids. V shed 3 bases and J shed 2 bases, with 8 bases lying between them. The germline V gene has CDR1 MNHEY and CDR2 SVGEGT. Here the CDR3 reads CASSYAETYEQYF. The DNA for the CDR3 is TGTGCCAGCAGTTATGCTGAAACCTACGAGCAGTACTTC.

This clonotype appeared a few times. The rearrangement uses TRBV20-1 and TRBJ1-1; D not certain. Germline loops: CDR1 DFQATT, CDR2 SNEGSKA (reference sequence). Trimming took off 8 bases at V and 3 bases at J, with 16 bases between the two ends. The CDR3 has 13 amino acids. CDR3 in DNA: TGCAGTTGGCGCGGCAGCCTTGACACTGAAGCTTTCTTT. Protein: CSWRGSLDTEAFF.

About this clonotype itself: This may come from a read error, since a much larger clone is one base off. The gene calls are TRBV10-2 and TRBJ2-5; D gene ambiguous. CDR3 length: 13 amino acids. Per germline, CDR1 WSHSY and CDR2 SAAADI. V was pared by 7 bases and J by 1 base, with 10 bases between. CDR3: CASKTGTQETQYF. The CDR3 DNA reads as TGCGCCAGCAAGACGGGCACCCAAGAGACCCAGTACTTC.

On this clonotype itself: In this CDR3 the conserved last residue, phenylalanine or tryptophan, is missing, so a read error is likely. The chain combines TRBV4-3 with TRBJ2-3; TRBD1 matches 8 bases. The CDR3 extends over 17 amino acids. Per germline, CDR1 LGHNA and CDR2 YSLEER. J was trimmed by 6 bases and V by 0 bases; bases with no gene match: 11. The CDR3 region has the DNA TGCGCCAGCAGCCAAGAAGGCCGGGGTACAGGGGGGGATACGCAGTATCTT. It translates to CASSQEGRGTGGDTQYL.

This clonotype has at least ten counts. The V gene is TRBV20-1, the J gene TRBJ2-3, with TRBD2 matching 11 bases. Germline V gene data show CDR1 as DFQATT and CDR2 as SNEGSKA (reference sequence). After removal of 1 base from V and 3 bases from J, the junction contained 6 bases not matched to a gene. This CDR3 has 16 amino acids. Written as DNA, the CDR3 is TGCAGTGCTAGAGCTCTGACTAGCGGGACTACAGATACGCAGTATTTT. Protein sequence: CSARALTSGTTDTQYF.

The chain uses TRBV12-3 or TRBV12-4 and TRBJ1-4; D is perhaps TRBD1 (5 bases). This CDR3 has 15 residues. The germline V and J ends were trimmed by 3 bases and 4 bases, with 12 bases remaining between them. CDR3 loop: CASSFGWQGNEKLFF. The CDR3 region has the DNA TGTGCCAGCAGTTTTGGGTGGCAGGGTAATGAAAAACTGTTTTTT.

This clonotype was counted only a few times. Written as DNA, the CDR3 is TGTGCCTGCTGGGGGGGGCTGGGCGAGCAGTACTTC. Translated, it gives CACWGGLGEQYF. V usage is TRBV30 and J usage is TRBJ2-7; perhaps TRBD2 as D (7 bases). The CDR3 spans 12 residues. Trimming removed 6 bases from V and 6 bases from J, with 15 bases in between. Looked up from germline, CDR1 is GTSNPN and CDR2 is SVGIG (reference sequence).

This clonotype occurred many times. The V gene is TRBV18, the J gene TRBJ2-5; 7 bases align to TRBD2. CDR1 and CDR2 from the germline V gene are KGHSH and LQKENI. CDR3 length: 15 amino acids. V lost 3 bases and J lost 2; bases outside the gene matches: 6. The CDR3 protein is CASSPVLAEQETQYF. The CDR3 DNA sequence: TGTGCCAGCTCACCCGTGCTAGCGGAACAAGAGACCCAGTACTTC.

This chain joins TRBV30 and TRBJ1-5; TRBD1 aligns across 9 bases. Germline values: CDR1 GTSNPN, CDR2 SVGIG (reference sequence). The V segment lost 2 bases and the J segment 1 base; nucleotides outside the gene matches: 3. The CDR3 has 15 residues. DNA of the CDR3: TGTGCCTGGAGTCTGGGACAGGGAAGCAATCAGCCCCAGCATTTT. It yields the protein CAWSLGQGSNQPQHF.

There are a few counts of this clonotype. The chain joins TRBV7-9 to TRBJ2-7, with D possibly matching TRBD2 (6 bases). CDR1 is SEHNR, CDR2 FQNEAQ, per germline (reference sequence). The CDR3 spans 12 residues. Between the trimmed V and J ends, which lost 6 bases and 5 bases, there was a span of 11 bases. The DNA for the CDR3 is TGTGCCAGCAGTAAGGAGGGGAACGAGCAGTACTTC. Amino acids: CASSKEGNEQYF.

V usage is TRBV7-9 and J usage is TRBJ2-7; perhaps D is TRBD1 or TRBD2 (5 bases each). Germline CDR1 SEHNR, CDR2 FQNEAQ (reference sequence). The V gene lost 5 bases and the J gene lost 2 bases, with 10 bases spanning the gap. CDR3 length: 13 residues. CDR3 bases: TGTGCCAGCAGCCCCGTGGGGGCCTACGAGCAGTACTTC. This gives the protein CASSPVGAYEQYF.

In its sample, this clonotype was seen many times. The J gene is TRBJ2-3, the V gene TRBV20-1; 9 nucleotides line up with TRBD2. This CDR3 has 15 amino acids. From germline, CDR1 is DFQATT and CDR2 SNEGSKA (reference sequence). With V trimmed by 0 bases and J by 0 bases, 1 base remained unmatched. CDR3 DNA sequence: TGCAGTGCTAGAGATCTAGCGGGGAGCACAGATACGCAGTATTTT. It yields the protein CSARDLAGSTDTQYF.

For this clonotype: A much larger clonotype is one base distant, so this may be a read error. The DNA of the CDR3 is TGCAGTGCTCACAGGGGCGACGCTGAAGCTTTCTTT. Translation gives CSAHRGDAEAFF. The gene calls are TRBV20-1 and TRBJ1-1; the match to TRBD1 covers 7 bases. This CDR3 spans 12 amino acids. V gave up 5 bases and J gave up 6 bases; unmatched junction bases: 6. Germline V gene lookup returns CDR1 DFQATT and CDR2 SNEGSKA (reference sequence).

This chain joins TRBV11-3 and TRBJ2-7; D call uncertain. Germline values: CDR1 SGHNT, CDR2 YENEEA. The ends were cut back, 2 bases at V and 2 bases at J, with 10 bases in the middle. This CDR3 contains 14 residues. The CDR3 loop reads CASSLSNKPYEQYF. In nucleotides, the CDR3 is TGTGCCAGCAGCTTATCAAACAAACCCTACGAGCAGTACTTC.